The source of this T cell receptor beta chain is a study of blood T cells in healthy people across ages. This clonotype was seen more than once but under ten times. With a J-beta primer mix and a sample-barcoded 5' primer, a second PCR ran 7 to 11 cycles. No fewer than 2.5 million CDR3-containing paired-end reads came from each sample. Each CDR3 protein gets one entry after TCRdb re-called the 5' RACE reads with MiXCR. Here the sample spans hundreds of thousands of distinct CDR3 sequences, about 56% being singletons. V was cut by 1 base and J by 4 bases, with 9 bases left in between. The CDR3 runs 13 residues. Germline assignment: CDR1 SQVTM and CDR2 ANQGSEA.

This chain links TRBV29-1 with TRBJ2-3; D gene ambiguous. What was sequenced was blood. This sequence originates from a man in his forties or fifties in good health. The CDR3 DNA reads as TGCAGCGTTGAAGCTTTGAGTCCAGATACGCAGTATTTT. It translates to CSVEALSPDTQYF.